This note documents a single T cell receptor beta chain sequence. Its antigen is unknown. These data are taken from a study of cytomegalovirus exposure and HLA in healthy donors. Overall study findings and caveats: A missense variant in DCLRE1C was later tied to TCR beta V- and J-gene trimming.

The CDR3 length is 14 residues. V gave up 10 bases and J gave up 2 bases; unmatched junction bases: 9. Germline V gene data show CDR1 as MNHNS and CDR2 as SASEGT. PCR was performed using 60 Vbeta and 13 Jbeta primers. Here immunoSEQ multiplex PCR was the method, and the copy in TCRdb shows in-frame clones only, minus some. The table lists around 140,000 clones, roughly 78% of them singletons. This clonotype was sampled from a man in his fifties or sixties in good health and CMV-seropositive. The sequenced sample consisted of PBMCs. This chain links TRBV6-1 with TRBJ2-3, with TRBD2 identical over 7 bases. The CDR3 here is CATGDYFPTDTQYF. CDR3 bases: TGTGCCACCGGGGACTACTTCCCCACAGATACGCAGTATTTT.